These 23 T cell receptor beta chains came from one sample sequenced in a study of spatial heterogeneity in lung cancer. Time point: sample taken at primary tumor resection. The sequenced material consisted of unsorted whole RNA from tumor, nontumor lung or frozen PBMC. TCRdb independently ran MiXCR on the 5' RACE reads; one entry per CDR3 protein. The data contain around 89,000 distinct CDR3 sequences, 9.5% to 15% of them singletons. The sequencing here drew on PBMCs, taken at surgery. The receptors originated from a male donor with early-stage non-small cell lung cancer.

The rearrangement joins TRBV6-5 to TRBJ2-5; D may be TRBD2 (5 bases). Trimming left V 6 bases short and J 4 bases short, with 12 bases between. The CDR3 extends over 13 amino acids. Per germline, CDR1 MNHEY and CDR2 SVGAGI. The CDR3 bases are TGTGCCAGCAGGCGGGCGCCGGGAGAGACCCAGTACTTC. The encoded protein is CASRRAPGETQYF.

This clonotype was observed at least ten times. The chain employs TRBV18 and TRBJ1-5, with D possibly matching TRBD1 (5 bases). This CDR3 is built from 14 residues. V lost 6 bases and J lost 0, with 9 bases in between. Germline CDR1 reads KGHSH; CDR2 reads LQKENI. Here the CDR3 reads CASSLDISNQPQHF. The CDR3 DNA reads TGTGCCAGCTCCCTGGACATTAGCAATCAGCCCCAGCATTTT.

A few counts support this clonotype. This chain's CDR3 is CASSLQRNTEAFF. The CDR3 DNA reads TGTGCCAGCAGTCTACAGAGGAACACTGAAGCTTTCTTT. The J gene is TRBJ1-1, the V gene TRBV2, with D uncertain. CDR1 and CDR2 (germline): SNHLY, FYNNEI. V was cut by 5 bases and J by 1 base, with 8 bases left in between. There are 13 residues in the CDR3.

Ten or more counts support this clonotype. The rearrangement uses TRBV27 and TRBJ1-5, with D perhaps TRBD1 (6 bases). The germline CDR1 and CDR2 sequences are MNHEY and SMNVEV (reference sequence). Trimming removed 5 bases from V and 6 bases from J, with 14 bases in between. CDR3 size: 14 residues. The CDR3 is CASSQGSAVQPQHF. The CDR3 DNA is TGTGCCAGCAGTCAGGGGAGCGCGGTTCAGCCCCAGCATTTT.

The J gene is TRBJ2-3, the V gene TRBV4-3, with D unresolved. Trimming took off 1 base at V and 4 bases at J, with 18 bases between the two ends. Germline V lookup: CDR1 LGHNA, CDR2 YSLEER. The CDR3 contains 17 residues. The CDR3 sequence is CASSQARHQSRADTQYF. The CDR3 coding sequence is TGCGCCAGCAGCCAAGCTCGACACCAAAGCCGCGCAGATACGCAGTATTTT.

This clonotype occurred many times. V is TRBV7-2 and J is TRBJ1-5, with D hard to call. CDR1 and CDR2 (germline): SGHTA, FQGNSA. This CDR3 region has 15 residues. Trimming left V 1 base short and J 1 base short, with 8 bases between. The CDR3 region has the DNA TGTGCCAGCAGCTTAGTGGTAGGGAGCAATCAGCCCCAGCATTTT. Protein product: CASSLVVGSNQPQHF.

This clonotype was seen only a few times. V usage is TRBV7-3 and J usage is TRBJ2-2, with 14 bases identical to TRBD2. Germline assignment: CDR1 SGHTA and CDR2 FQGTGA. This CDR3 is 16 amino acids long. V dropped 4 bases and J dropped 5; count of bases not matched to a gene: 3. The CDR3: CASSSGLAGDTGELFF. CDR3 DNA: TGTGCCAGCAGCTCGGGACTAGCGGGAGATACCGGGGAGCTGTTTTTT. Supplemented by reference TRBV7-3 and TRBJ2-2, the full variable domain reads GAGVSQTPSNKVTEKGKYVELRCDPISGHTALYWYRQSLGQGPEFLIYFQGTGAADDSGLPNDRFFAVRPEGSVSTLKIQRTERGDSAVYLCASSSGLAGDTGELFFGEGSRLTVL.

This clonotype appeared a few times. The rearrangement uses TRBV18 and TRBJ2-2, with TRBD1 identical over 7 bases. This CDR3 has 15 amino acids. Germline V gene lookup returns CDR1 KGHSH and CDR2 LQKENI. V dropped 3 bases and J dropped 0; count of bases not matched to a gene: 1. The CDR3 is CASSPGTANTGELFF. In nucleotides, the CDR3 is TGTGCCAGCTCACCCGGGACAGCGAACACCGGGGAGCTGTTTTTT.

This clonotype was observed a few times. CDR3 protein: CASSLALETSGRGEFF. The CDR3, as DNA: TGTGCCAGCAGCTTAGCGCTAGAGACTAGCGGGAGGGGGGAGTTCTTC. The chain is built from TRBV7-2 and TRBJ2-1, with 14 positions matching TRBD2. Germline CDR1 SGHTA, CDR2 FQGNSA. The CDR3 runs to 16 residues. V lost 0 bases, J lost 14 bases, and 9 bases stayed unmatched.

This clonotype was counted between two and nine times. J is TRBJ2-1 and V is TRBV28; D is ambiguous. Germline V lookup: CDR1 MDHEN, CDR2 SYDVKM. The CDR3 length is 15 residues. Between the trimmed V and J ends, which lost 10 bases and 2 bases, there was a span of 18 bases. The CDR3 is CATQSGGLAYNEQFF. In DNA, the CDR3 is TGTGCCACCCAGTCCGGTGGTCTAGCCTACAATGAGCAGTTCTTC.

Many counts were recorded for this clonotype. This chain connects TRBV28 to TRBJ1-4, with 9 bases fitting TRBD1. CDR3 length equals 14 residues. Germline CDR1 is MDHEN and CDR2 is SYDVKM. Unmatched junction bases numbered 3, after V lost 4 bases and J lost 6 bases. CDR3 region: CASSSGTGHEKLFF. The DNA for the CDR3 is TGTGCCAGCAGTTCCGGGACAGGGCATGAAAAACTGTTTTTT.

The CDR3 sequence: CATSFGARSNEQFF. The CDR3 region has the DNA TGTGCCACCAGCTTTGGGGCCCGGTCCAATGAGCAGTTCTTC. This sequence joins TRBV15 and TRBJ2-1; tentatively, D is TRBD1 (5 bases). The CDR3 has 14 amino acids. The germline gives CDR1 LNHNV, CDR2 YYDKDF (reference sequence). Trimming cost V 5 bases and J 6 bases, with 14 bases left between them.

This clonotype was found a few times. The chain carries TRBV20-1 and TRBJ2-3, with 7 bases that match TRBD2. Looked up from germline, CDR1 is DFQATT and CDR2 is SNEGSKA (reference sequence). This CDR3 has 12 residues. The J segment lost 4 bases and the V segment lost 3 bases, leaving 1 base of the junction unmatched. The CDR3, as DNA: TGCAGTGCTAGTGGACTAGCAGATACGCAGTATTTT. Protein sequence: CSASGLADTQYF.

This sequence joins TRBV6-1 and TRBJ1-1, with D hard to call. V was clipped by 7 bases and J by 1 base, with 19 bases between them. The germline CDR1 and CDR2 sequences are MNHNS and SASEGT. The CDR3 has 16 residues. CDR3 protein: CASNKERGIGNTEAFF. Written as DNA, the CDR3 is TGTGCCAGCAACAAAGAAAGAGGAATCGGGAACACTGAAGCTTTCTTT.

This clonotype was found a few times. The V and J genes are TRBV24-1 and TRBJ2-3, with D possibly matching TRBD1 (5 bases). The CDR3 spans 12 residues. V was shortened by 5 bases and J by 3 bases, with 5 bases between the two germline ends. The V gene's germline CDR1 is KGHDR and CDR2 SFDVKD. As DNA, the CDR3 is TGTGCCACCAGTGGACAGACAGATACGCAGTATTTT. It specifies CATSGQTDTQYF.

The sample holds a few counts of this clonotype. This chain links TRBV13 with TRBJ1-1; TRBD1 matches 7 bases. This CDR3 has 12 amino acids. The J segment lost 9 bases and the V segment lost 5 bases, leaving 6 bases of the junction unmatched. Per the germline V gene, CDR1 is PRHDT and CDR2 is FYEKMQ (reference sequence). The CDR3 DNA is TGTGCCAGCAGCCAACAGGGGAGGAAAGCTTTCTTT. The encoded protein is CASSQQGRKAFF.

The V gene is TRBV7-2, the J gene TRBJ2-1; tentative D call: TRBD1 (6 bases). The germline V and J ends were trimmed by 0 bases and 0 bases, with 12 bases remaining between them. The CDR3 loop spans 17 amino acids. Per the germline V gene, CDR1 is SGHTA and CDR2 is FQGNSA. The CDR3 DNA reads as TGTGCCAGCAGCTTAGCCAGGGGCCTAAGCTCCTACAATGAGCAGTTCTTC. It translates to CASSLARGLSSYNEQFF.

The chain recombines TRBV20-1 with TRBJ2-7; 7 bases fit TRBD2. V lost 2 bases, J lost 4 bases, and 14 bases stayed unmatched. Germline V lookup: CDR1 DFQATT, CDR2 SNEGSKA (reference sequence). CDR3 length: 16 amino acids. The CDR3 DNA sequence: TGCAGTGCTAGACTAACTGGGGGGGTCCCCACTTACGAGCAGTACTTC. As protein: CSARLTGGVPTYEQYF.

This clonotype was seen many times. The J gene is TRBJ1-5, the V gene TRBV30, with 7 bases matching TRBD1. After removal of 0 bases from V and 5 bases from J, the junction contained 4 bases not matched to a gene. This CDR3 is built from 14 residues. Germline assignment: CDR1 GTSNPN and CDR2 SVGIG (reference sequence). The CDR3 here is CAWSVPGGDQPQHF. Here the CDR3 DNA reads TGTGCCTGGAGTGTACCAGGGGGGGATCAGCCCCAGCATTTT. The full variable domain, completed using reference TRBV30 and TRBJ1-5, is SQTIHQWPATLVQPVGSPLSLECTVEGTSNPNLYWYRQAAGRGLQLLFYSVGIGQISSEVPQNLSASRPQDRQFILSSKKLLLSDSGFYLCAWSVPGGDQPQHFGDGTRLSIL.

Ten or more counts support this clonotype. The rearrangement joins TRBV28 to TRBJ2-7; D call uncertain. V lost 1 base, J lost 6 bases, and 4 bases lay in between. The germline gives CDR1 MDHEN, CDR2 SYDVKM. The CDR3 consists of 11 residues. CDR3 coding DNA: TGTGCCAGCAGTTTATTCTCCGAGCAGTACTTC. It encodes CASSLFSEQYF.

The DNA of the CDR3 is TGCAGCGTGGGGACTAGCGGGGACAATGAGCAGTTCTTC. This sequence encodes CSVGTSGDNEQFF. The chain couples TRBV29-1 to TRBJ2-1; 13 positions match TRBD2. Germline values: CDR1 SQVTM, CDR2 ANQGSEA. The CDR3 loop spans 13 amino acids. The ends lost 6 bases at V and 5 bases at J; junction bases unmatched: 1.

This clonotype was observed a handful of times. V and J are TRBV20-1 and TRBJ2-7, with TRBD1 as a possible D gene (6 bases). Germline V lookup: CDR1 DFQATT, CDR2 SNEGSKA (reference sequence). CDR3 length: 12 amino acids. With 5 bases removed from V and 0 bases from J, the gap between germline ends came to 8 bases. Here the CDR3 DNA reads TGCAGTGCTCAGGACAGCTCCTACGAGCAGTACTTC. Protein: CSAQDSSYEQYF.

This clonotype has only a few counts. This chain uses TRBV28 with TRBJ1-2, with D possibly matching TRBD1 (6 bases). The CDR3 is 16 amino acids. The V gene lost 2 bases and the J gene lost 2 bases, with 15 bases spanning the gap. Looked up from germline, CDR1 is MDHEN and CDR2 is SYDVKM. The CDR3 sequence: CASSLGQPGSNYGYTF. The CDR3 DNA is TGTGCCAGCAGTTTAGGACAGCCGGGATCCAACTATGGCTACACCTTC.